The 21 T cell receptor beta chains reported below all come from one sample, sequenced in a study of early T cells in non-severe SARS-CoV-2 infection. Using its own MiXCR run on the 5' RACE reads, TCRdb lists one record per CDR3 protein. Of tens of thousands of distinct CDR3 sequences in the sample, approximately 4.6% are singletons; the top ten hold 7.9%. Input material: whole blood. The receptors here all came from an adult who was a healthcare worker with PCR-confirmed SARS-CoV-2 infection or an uninfected control (not recorded which).

This clonotype was seen ten or more times. This sequence joins TRBV28 and TRBJ1-3; D is unresolved. This CDR3 spans 12 amino acids. V was shortened by 1 base and J by 7 bases, with 5 bases between the two germline ends. Per the germline V gene, CDR1 is MDHEN and CDR2 is SYDVKM. CDR3 protein: CASSLFGNTIYF. The CDR3 nucleotides read TGTGCCAGCAGTTTATTTGGTAACACCATATATTTT.

This clonotype was picked up many times. This chain connects TRBV5-1 to TRBJ2-2; perhaps TRBD1 as D (5 bases). This CDR3 contains 15 residues. V lost 0 bases to trimming and J lost 6 bases, with 12 bases between them. Per germline, CDR1 SGHRS and CDR2 YFSETQ. The CDR3 loop is CASSLEPGISGELFF. The CDR3 DNA sequence: TGCGCCAGCAGCTTGGAACCAGGGATCTCCGGGGAGCTGTTTTTT.

The chain joins TRBV9 to TRBJ2-6; no clear D. Germline CDR1 is SGDLS and CDR2 is YYNGEE. The CDR3 totals 16 residues. Trimming cost V 6 bases and J 2 bases, with 15 bases left between them. CDR3 in DNA: TGTGCCAGCACCCGCTTGGGCAACGCTGGGGCCAACGTCCTGACTTTC. Translated: CASTRLGNAGANVLTF.

This clonotype was counted ten times or more. This sequence joins TRBV12-3 or TRBV12-4 and TRBJ1-1, with 7 bases identical to TRBD1. V shed 6 bases, J shed 0 bases, and the junction held 7 bases outside the gene matches. The CDR3 extends over 15 amino acids. The CDR3 DNA sequence: TGTGCCAGCAGCCAGGGGGGGGTAATGAACACTGAAGCTTTCTTT. Residues: CASSQGGVMNTEAFF.

Relative to its sample, this clonotype is medium-sized (0.01 to 0.1%). The chain couples TRBV3-1 to TRBJ2-1; 10 positions match TRBD1. J gave up 5 bases and V 1 base, and 5 bases lay outside the gene matches. Germline CDR1 is LGHDT and CDR2 is YNNKEL (reference sequence). The CDR3 loop spans 16 amino acids. Here the CDR3 DNA reads TGTGCCAGCAGCCAAGTGGGACAGGGGCGAAACAATGAGCAGTTCTTC. Protein product: CASSQVGQGRNNEQFF.

The chain links TRBV7-9 to TRBJ1-4; perhaps TRBD1 as D (6 bases). The V and J ends lost 5 bases and 6 bases respectively, with 22 bases between them. The CDR3 has 17 amino acids. Per the germline V gene, CDR1 is SEHNR and CDR2 is FQNEAQ (reference sequence). The CDR3 bases are TGTGCCAGCAGCCGAAGACTCTCGGGGGGCGACGATGAAAAACTGTTTTTT. Encoded protein: CASSRRLSGGDDEKLFF.

This clonotype was detected a few times. The rearrangement uses TRBV11-2 and TRBJ2-7, with 9 bases that match TRBD1. Germline CDR1 and CDR2: SGHAT and FQNNGV. The CDR3 sequence is 16 residues long. Trimming cost V 3 bases and J 6 bases; bases outside gene matches: 12. CDR3 nucleotides: TGTGCCAGCAGCTTTCTCCTCCCGGGACAGGGCGGCGAGCAGTACTTC. Translating it yields CASSFLLPGQGGEQYF.

The chain joins TRBV7-9 to TRBJ2-2; no clear D gene. From germline, CDR1 is SEHNR and CDR2 FQNEAQ (reference sequence). Trimming removed 5 bases from V and 7 bases from J, with 11 bases in between. There are 13 residues in the CDR3. The CDR3 protein is CASSPTEVGELFF. DNA for the CDR3: TGTGCCAGCAGCCCCACGGAAGTCGGGGAGCTGTTTTTT.

This clonotype was detected ten times or more. The chain combines TRBV6-2 or TRBV6-3 with TRBJ2-2; D gene ambiguous. Trimming left V 6 bases short and J 7 bases short, with 21 bases between. Germline V gives CDR1 MNHEY, CDR2 SVGEGT. This CDR3 contains 16 residues. The CDR3 loop is CASSHGLRLVGGELFF. For the CDR3, the DNA is TGTGCCAGCAGCCACGGGCTTAGGTTGGTTGGCGGGGAGCTGTTTTTT.

Worth noting for this clonotype: A much bigger clone sits one base away, suggesting this may be a read error. This rearrangement joins TRBV12-3 or TRBV12-4 to TRBJ2-3; TRBD2 agrees at 7 bases. V lost 7 bases, J lost 4 bases, and 11 bases stayed unmatched. This CDR3 spans 15 amino acids. CDR3 residues: CASTRTLAWADTQYF. The CDR3 region has the DNA TGTGCCAGCACCCGCACACTAGCGTGGGCAGATACGCAGTATTTT.

In nucleotides, the CDR3 is TGTGCCAGCAGTCCCACTAGCGACTACACAGATACGCAGTATTTT. Translating gives CASSPTSDYTDTQYF. V is TRBV12-3 or TRBV12-4 and J is TRBJ2-3; 7 bases align to TRBD2. V was clipped by 5 bases and J by 2 bases; unmatched bases: 7. This CDR3 spans 15 amino acids.

This clonotype has a count of ten or more. V gene TRBV20-1 combines with J gene TRBJ1-1, with TRBD1 matching 8 bases. The germline V gene has CDR1 DFQATT and CDR2 SNEGSKA (reference sequence). The CDR3 has 14 amino acids. Losses at the gene ends were 3 bases for V and 5 bases for J; bases not matched to a gene: 8. Written as DNA, the CDR3 is TGCAGTGCTAGGAGGACAGGGACCGGTACTGAAGCTTTCTTT. Its protein product is CSARRTGTGTEAFF.

This clonotype was detected many times. The rearrangement joins TRBV28 to TRBJ1-2; D perhaps matches TRBD1 (5 bases). V dropped 2 bases and J dropped 4 bases, with 17 bases sitting between them. This CDR3 region has 16 residues. CDR1 is MDHEN, CDR2 SYDVKM, per germline. The chain's CDR3 is CASSLLRGRGAYGYTF. As DNA, the CDR3 is TGTGCCAGCAGTTTACTCCGGGGGAGGGGTGCCTATGGCTACACCTTC.

This clonotype occurred a few times. One junction end disagrees with the germline gene, perhaps due to a read error. The rearrangement links TRBV5-1 to TRBJ1-1; D unresolved. The CDR3 runs 15 residues. Germline values: CDR1 SGHRS, CDR2 YFSETQ. CDR3 in DNA: TGCGCCAGCAGCTCCCTAGAGCTAACGAACACTGAAGTTTTCTTT. Translated, it gives CASSSLELTNTEVFF.

This clonotype is labeled medium-sized. One end of the junction varies from germline; a read error may be responsible. The V and J genes are TRBV28 and TRBJ1-5; D is undetermined. The CDR3 is made up of 13 amino acids. Germline CDR1 MDHEN, CDR2 SYDVKM. The CDR3 bases are TGCGCCAGCAGTCTGGATAGCAATCAGCCCCAGCATTTT. It specifies CASSLDSNQPQHF.

The table lists this clonotype with a few counts. The V gene is TRBV28, the J gene TRBJ2-7; perhaps TRBD1 as D (6 bases). Germline V gene sequence: CDR1 MDHEN, CDR2 SYDVKM. The CDR3 covers 14 residues. V was shortened by 6 bases and J by 2 bases, with 14 bases between the two germline ends. The CDR3 DNA reads TGTGCCAGCAGCCCGTGGACAGATACCTACGAGCAGTACTTC. Translated: CASSPWTDTYEQYF.

The table lists this clonotype with many counts. V and J are TRBV20-1 and TRBJ2-5, with TRBD1 identical over 7 bases. Trimming took 6 bases from V and 3 from J; bases not matched to a gene: 4. The CDR3 has 12 amino acids. CDR1 DFQATT and CDR2 SNEGSKA come from the germline V gene (reference sequence). CDR3 loop: CSAITGEETQYF. CDR3 nucleotide sequence: TGCAGTGCGATAACAGGGGAAGAGACCCAGTACTTC.

This clonotype was seen more than once but under ten times. The chain is built from TRBV7-9 and TRBJ2-2; 7 positions match TRBD1. The CDR3 has 15 residues. CDR1 SEHNR and CDR2 FQNEAQ come from the germline V gene (reference sequence). V shed 4 bases and J 5 bases; nucleotides not matched to a gene: 7. The CDR3 sequence: CASSSWDRSTGELFF. The DNA of the CDR3 is TGTGCCAGCAGCTCCTGGGACAGATCTACCGGGGAGCTGTTTTTT.

This clonotype came up many times. The V call is TRBV30, the J call TRBJ1-2; TRBD1 might be the D (5 bases). The germline CDR1 and CDR2 sequences are GTSNPN and SVGIG (reference sequence). V was clipped by 1 base and J by 4 bases, with 7 bases between them. The CDR3 is 12 amino acids. Here the CDR3 DNA reads TGTGCCTGGAGTGCGACAGTCTATGGCTACACCTTC. Its translation: CAWSATVYGYTF.

This clonotype was detected many times. V usage is TRBV5-1 and J usage is TRBJ2-7, with TRBD1 matching 9 bases. The CDR3 contains 14 residues. Germline values: CDR1 SGHRS, CDR2 YFSETQ. The junction had 6 bases not matched to a gene; V was cut back by 4 bases and J by 4 bases. Here the CDR3 reads CASSPQDRGYEQYF. The CDR3 nucleotides read TGCGCCAGCAGCCCCCAGGACAGGGGTTACGAGCAGTACTTC.

This clonotype was found many times. This rearrangement joins TRBV29-1 to TRBJ1-2; a possible D gene is TRBD1 (6 bases). Looked up from germline, CDR1 is SQVTM and CDR2 is ANQGSEA. The CDR3 has 11 residues. Trimming took off 6 bases at V and 2 bases at J, with 7 bases between the two ends. CDR3 in DNA: TGCAGCGTCACAGGGAACTATGGCTACACCTTC. Protein sequence: CSVTGNYGYTF. Full variable domain (outside the CDR3, taken from reference TRBV29-1 and TRBJ1-2): SAVISQKPSRDICQRGTSLTIQCQVDSQVTMMFWYRQQPGQSLTLIATANQGSEATYESGFVIDKFPISRPNLTFSTLTVSNMSPEDSSIYLCSVTGNYGYTFGSGTRLTVV.